Shown below are 9 T cell receptor beta chains from a single sample sequenced in a study of blood T cell repertoires in COVID-19. Clones were sequenced by immunoSEQ multiplex PCR, and TCRdb holds only the in-frame ones, with some missing. Of approximately 90,000 clones detected, roughly nine tenths appear once; the ten largest clones hold over 7%. Sequencing was carried out using peripheral blood. Receptors were obtained from a man in his fifties with acute or convalescent COVID-19.

The chain carries TRBV4-2 and TRBJ2-5; 13 nucleotides align to TRBD2. After removal of 4 bases from V and 0 bases from J, the junction contained 2 bases not matched to a gene. CDR1 is LGHNA, CDR2 YNFKEQ, per germline. The CDR3 is 16 residues long. In DNA, the CDR3 is TGTGCCAGCAGCCCACTAGCGGGGGGGTACCAAGAGACCCAGTACTTC. Protein product: CASSPLAGGYQETQYF.

Only a few counts were recorded for this clone. The V gene is TRBV30, the J gene TRBJ1-3, with a tentative D call TRBD1 (5 bases). V was clipped by 0 bases and J by 5 bases, with 17 bases between them. The CDR3 covers 16 residues. The germline gives CDR1 GTSNPN, CDR2 SVGIG (reference sequence). CDR3 protein: CAWSVQGRGRRNTIYF. CDR3 nucleotides: TGTGCCTGGAGTGTACAAGGGAGGGGAAGGCGAAACACCATATATTTT.

Only a few counts were recorded for this clone. The CDR3 DNA is TGTGCCAGCAGCTTTCGAGACAGAGACGAGCAGTACGTC. It encodes CASSFRDRDEQYV. The chain joins TRBV7-2 to TRBJ2-7, with D tentatively TRBD1 (5 bases). There are 13 residues in the CDR3. The V end was cut by 3 bases, the J end by 5 bases, with 11 bases between. The germline V gene has CDR1 SGHTA and CDR2 FQGNSA.

The chain links TRBV10-3 to TRBJ2-3; 9 nucleotides line up with TRBD2. The CDR3 runs 17 residues. The ends lost 2 bases at V and 2 bases at J; junction bases unmatched: 8. The germline gives CDR1 ENHRY, CDR2 SYGVKD. Here the CDR3 reads CAISETVTSGNTDTQYF. CDR3 nucleotide sequence: TGTGCCATCAGTGAGACCGTGACTAGCGGAAACACAGATACGCAGTATTTT.

The rearrangement links TRBV19 to TRBJ2-3, with TRBD2 identical over 10 bases. The CDR3 consists of 14 residues. V dropped 9 bases and J dropped 3; count of bases not matched to a gene: 6. The germline gives CDR1 LNHDA, CDR2 SQIVND (reference sequence). DNA of the CDR3: TGTGCCAGCCAAAGCGGGGGGGCTACAGATACGCAGTATTTT. Residues: CASQSGGATDTQYF.

The V gene is TRBV6-1, the J gene TRBJ1-6; 7 bases fit TRBD1. This CDR3 region has 15 residues. Germline loops: CDR1 MNHNS, CDR2 SASEGT. Trimming took 2 bases from V and 7 from J; bases not matched to a gene: 5. CDR3 nucleotide sequence: TGTGCCAGCAGTGAACTCCCAGGGGGAAATTCACCCCTCCACTTT. Amino acid sequence: CASSELPGGNSPLHF.

The chain employs TRBV19 and TRBJ1-6; 9 bases map to TRBD1. CDR3 length: 13 amino acids. CDR1 and CDR2 (germline): LNHDA, SQIVND (reference sequence). V trimming: 5 bases; J trimming: 10 bases; junction bases outside the gene matches: 3. In nucleotides, the CDR3 is TGTGCCAGTAGTCGGGACAGGGCGTCACCCCTCCACTTT. This sequence encodes CASSRDRASPLHF.

This chain uses TRBV11-2 with TRBJ2-3; 9 nucleotides agree with TRBD2. Germline V lookup: CDR1 SGHAT, CDR2 FQNNGV. With 3 bases clipped from V and 2 bases from J, the junction kept 9 bases outside the gene matches. This CDR3 spans 17 amino acids. The CDR3 sequence: CASSFLASGAHTDTQYF. The CDR3 DNA is TGTGCCAGCAGCTTCTTAGCTAGCGGGGCGCACACAGATACGCAGTATTTT. The complete variable domain, with remaining parts taken from reference TRBV11-2 and TRBJ2-3, reads EAGVAQSPRYKIIEKRQSVAFWCNPISGHATLYWYQQILGQGPKLLIQFQNNGVVDDSQLPKDRFSAERLKGVDSTLKIQPAKLEDSAVYLCASSFLASGAHTDTQYFGPGTRLTVL.

Concerning this clone: Other DNA sequences in the same sample also yield this CDR3. The V gene is TRBV19, the J gene TRBJ1-6, with D possibly TRBD1 on 5 matching bases. The CDR3 consists of 14 residues. Germline values: CDR1 LNHDA, CDR2 SQIVND (reference sequence). The germline V and J ends were trimmed by 5 bases and 7 bases, with 12 bases remaining between them. The CDR3 DNA reads TGTGCCAGTAGTTCCACGGGGGGAAATTCACCCCTCCACTTT. It encodes CASSSTGGNSPLHF.